A single sample is the source of the 28 T cell receptor beta chains below, sequenced in a study of T-cell reconstitution after alpha-beta-depleted transplantation in children. This sample's TCRbeta library carried unique molecular identifier barcodes. TCRdb reanalysed the PCR reads using MiXCR and keeps one entry per CDR3 protein. The sample has 130,000 to 150,000 distinct CDR3 sequences, 8.5% to 10% seen once; the top ten hold 15% to 20%. The source was PBMCs, mostly from graft donor cells, collected 180 days after TCRalphabeta/CD19-depleted stem cell transplant. The receptors come from a female patient between 2 and 10 years old who had a stem cell transplant for congenital amegakaryocytic thrombocytopenia, so the T cells may come from the graft donor.

Comments on this clonotype: A clone one base away is much larger, so this may be a read error. This chain links TRBV5-1 with TRBJ2-1; D gene uncertain. This CDR3 is built from 12 residues. The germline V gene encodes CDR1 SGHRS and CDR2 YFSETQ. The CDR3 reads CASSSSYNDQFF. The CDR3 DNA reads as TGCGCCAGCTCGAGCTCCTACAATGACCAGTTCTTC.

This chain links TRBV7-6 with TRBJ2-7; 8 positions match TRBD2. J lost 6 bases, V lost 5 bases, and 18 bases had no gene match. The CDR3 length is 17 residues. Germline loops: CDR1 SGHVS, CDR2 FNYEAQ. In DNA form, the CDR3 reads TGTGCCAGCAGCCAATTTGGACTCGGGGGGGAGATTCCCGAGCAGTACTTC. It encodes CASSQFGLGGEIPEQYF.

This sequence joins TRBV15 and TRBJ2-2, with 11 bases that match TRBD1. The CDR3 runs 16 residues. V shed 6 bases and J 2 bases; nucleotides not matched to a gene: 5. The V gene's germline CDR1 is LNHNV and CDR2 YYDKDF (reference sequence). The DNA of the CDR3 is TGTGCCACCAGTCGGACAGGGGGCTATAACACCGGGGAGCTGTTTTTT. Protein product: CATSRTGGYNTGELFF.

This rearrangement joins TRBV6-1 to TRBJ2-2, with no clear D. The germline V gene has CDR1 MNHNS and CDR2 SASEGT. V lost 7 bases to trimming and J lost 4 bases, with 13 bases between them. This CDR3 region has 14 residues. The CDR3 protein is CASIETEITGELFF. In DNA form, the CDR3 reads TGTGCCAGCATTGAGACTGAGATCACCGGGGAGCTGTTTTTT.

This chain joins TRBV16 and TRBJ1-2; 9 bases map to TRBD1. The ends lost 1 base at V and 3 bases at J; junction bases unmatched: 6. The CDR3 totals 16 residues. Germline V CDR1 and CDR2: KGHSY, FQNENV. The CDR3: CASSQWWDRVDYGYTF. CDR3 nucleotides: TGTGCCAGCAGCCAATGGTGGGACAGGGTCGACTATGGCTACACCTTC.

This clonotype was picked up many times. The chain recombines TRBV28 with TRBJ1-2; D gene uncertain. V was trimmed by 3 bases and J by 4 bases, leaving 12 bases between them. There are 14 residues in the CDR3. Germline CDR1 is MDHEN and CDR2 is SYDVKM. The CDR3 nucleotides are TGTGCCAGCAGTTTCACCCCGTCCGGCTATGGCTACACCTTC. Translation gives CASSFTPSGYGYTF.

This clonotype has a count of ten or more. The chain links TRBV12-3 or TRBV12-4 to TRBJ2-7; perhaps TRBD1 as D (6 bases). The CDR3 runs to 13 residues. Between the trimmed V and J ends, which lost 3 bases and 6 bases, there was a span of 12 bases. The CDR3 loop is CASSFSGESEQYF. The CDR3 DNA sequence: TGTGCCAGCAGTTTTTCAGGGGAGTCCGAGCAGTACTTC.

Concerning this clonotype: Since a much larger clone is just one base distant, this may be a read error. V usage is TRBV20-1 and J usage is TRBJ2-2, with D perhaps assigned TRBD1 or TRBD2 (5 bases each). Germline-derived CDR1 and CDR2 are DFQATT and SNEGSKA (reference sequence). This CDR3 has 12 residues. CDR3 bases: TGCAGTGCTCCCACGAACACCGGGGACCTGTTTTTT. It specifies CSAPTNTGDLFF.

This clonotype has only a few counts. The chain employs TRBV18 and TRBJ2-1; 7 nucleotides match TRBD1. Germline V CDR1 and CDR2: KGHSH, LQKENI. Trimming took 6 bases from V and 3 from J; bases not matched to a gene: 5. The CDR3 sequence is 14 residues long. The CDR3 loop reads CASSKGQFYNEQFF. The CDR3 DNA sequence: TGTGCCAGCTCGAAGGGACAGTTCTACAATGAGCAGTTCTTC. Combining the CDR3 with reference TRBV18 and TRBJ2-1 gives the whole variable domain NAGVMQNPRHLVRRRGQEARLRCSPMKGHSHVYWYRQLPEEGLKFMVYLQKENIIDESGMPKERFSAEFPKEGPSILRIQQVVRGDSAAYFCASSKGQFYNEQFFGPGTRLTVL.

This clonotype was counted only a few times. The rearrangement links TRBV20-1 to TRBJ1-2; D unclear. From germline, CDR1 is DFQATT and CDR2 SNEGSKA (reference sequence). Trimming took off 2 bases at V and 5 bases at J, with 12 bases between the two ends. The CDR3 is 13 amino acids. This CDR3 is CSARRPVGYGYTF. CDR3 DNA: TGCAGTGCTAGACGTCCCGTGGGGTATGGCTACACCTTC.

This chain uses TRBV5-6 with TRBJ2-2; possibly TRBD2 for D (6 bases). Trimming removed 5 bases from V and 6 bases from J, with 14 bases in between. CDR1 is SGHDT and CDR2 is YYEEEE in the germline V gene. CDR3 length: 14 residues. The CDR3 loop reads CASRPGTGAGELFF. The CDR3 bases are TGTGCCAGCAGACCTGGAACGGGGGCCGGGGAGCTGTTTTTT.

This clonotype was seen repeatedly, ten times or more. Written as DNA, the CDR3 is TGCAGCGTTGGTGGGCGATACAATGAGCAGTTCTTC. It encodes CSVGGRYNEQFF. The chain links TRBV29-1 to TRBJ2-1; no clear D. V dropped 4 bases and J dropped 4 bases, with 8 bases sitting between them. The CDR3 length is 12 residues. In germline, CDR1 is SQVTM, CDR2 ANQGSEA.

This clonotype was detected many times. The chain has TRBV6-5 and TRBJ1-5; perhaps TRBD1 as D (5 bases). The V end was cut by 8 bases, the J end by 4 bases, with 12 bases between. The CDR3 totals 13 residues. The germline CDR1 and CDR2 sequences are MNHEY and SVGAGI. The chain's CDR3 is CASGDVVNQPQHF. DNA of the CDR3: TGTGCCAGCGGGGACGTCGTAAATCAGCCCCAGCATTTT.

This clonotype has ten or more counts. The chain uses TRBV27 and TRBJ2-3, with D maybe TRBD1 (5 bases). The CDR3 has 15 amino acids. V lost 1 base and J 6 bases, leaving 14 bases between the germline ends. From germline, CDR1 is MNHEY and CDR2 SMNVEV (reference sequence). Here the CDR3 reads CASSLLSGPLDTQYF. CDR3 DNA sequence: TGTGCCAGCAGTTTATTGTCAGGGCCGTTGGATACGCAGTATTTT.

Comment on this clonotype: A much larger clone lies one base from this, so it may be a read error. The genes are TRBV12-3 or TRBV12-4 and TRBJ2-6, with a weak D call TRBD1 (5 bases). V lost 4 bases and J lost 0, with 16 bases in between. The length of the CDR3 is 18 residues. CDR3 in DNA: TGTGCCAGCAGTTACGTCGAAGACAGTCTCTCTGGGGCCAACGTCCTGACTTTC. Translation: CASSYVEDSLSGANVLTF.

This clonotype was seen at least ten times. The CDR3: CSVGQGEQETQYF. Written as DNA, the CDR3 is TGCAGCGTTGGTCAGGGCGAGCAAGAGACCCAGTACTTC. V is TRBV29-1 and J is TRBJ2-5; TRBD1 is a possible D gene (5 bases). The germline CDR1 and CDR2 sequences are SQVTM and ANQGSEA. The CDR3 is 13 residues long. V was clipped by 4 bases and J by 2 bases, with 11 bases between them.

This clonotype was detected many times. The rearrangement links TRBV20-1 to TRBJ2-1; D is uncertain. CDR3 length: 16 amino acids. Trimming removed 6 bases from V and 0 bases from J, with 18 bases in between. Germline V gene data show CDR1 as DFQATT and CDR2 as SNEGSKA (reference sequence). The CDR3 coding sequence is TGCAGTGCGCGGACCCCCGGCATGAGCTCCTACAATGAGCAGTTCTTC. Amino acid sequence: CSARTPGMSSYNEQFF.

This clonotype came up many times. The chain recombines TRBV5-1 with TRBJ2-2; D call uncertain. The V gene's germline CDR1 is SGHRS and CDR2 YFSETQ. Trimming left V 3 bases short and J 7 bases short, with 10 bases between. This CDR3 is built from 13 residues. The CDR3 DNA is TGCGCCAGCAGCTGGGAATTCGGCGGGGAGCTGTTTTTT. The encoded protein is CASSWEFGGELFF.

This clonotype occurred many times. The rearrangement joins TRBV27 to TRBJ1-2; 8 nucleotides line up with TRBD1. From germline, CDR1 is MNHEY and CDR2 SMNVEV (reference sequence). The CDR3 is 15 amino acids. V lost 5 bases to trimming and J lost 4 bases; unmatched junction nucleotides: 9. CDR3: CASSRHRGDGYGYTF. CDR3 in DNA: TGTGCCAGCAGTAGACACAGGGGGGACGGCTATGGCTACACCTTC.

Points on this clonotype: Just one base apart from a much larger clone, this may be a read error. The J gene is TRBJ2-7, the V gene TRBV28, with D possibly being TRBD1 (7 bases). Germline loops: CDR1 MDHEN, CDR2 SYDVKM. This CDR3 is built from 15 residues. V was trimmed by 0 bases and J by 8 bases, leaving 17 bases between them. CDR3 DNA: TGTGCCAGCAGTTTATGGCGGGACAGTCGATACAAGCAGTACTTC. Amino acid sequence: CASSLWRDSRYKQYF.

This clonotype was counted ten times or more. This chain links TRBV24-1 with TRBJ1-2; possibly TRBD1 for D (5 bases). Trimming removed 4 bases at V and 3 bases at J, with 8 bases between. Germline loops: CDR1 KGHDR, CDR2 SFDVKD. This CDR3 contains 13 residues. The CDR3 DNA follows: TGTGCCACCAGTGAACCGGGGCACTATGGCTACACCTTC. It translates to CATSEPGHYGYTF.

Many counts were recorded for this clonotype. The V gene is TRBV11-2, the J gene TRBJ2-3, with 16 positions matching TRBD2. The CDR3 consists of 19 residues. V was clipped by 0 bases and J by 1 base; unmatched bases: 4. The germline V gene has CDR1 SGHAT and CDR2 FQNNGV. For the CDR3, the DNA is TGTGCCAGCAGCTTAGAGGGGACTAGCGGGAGGGTCGGCACAGATACGCAGTATTTT. Protein sequence: CASSLEGTSGRVGTDTQYF. Full variable domain (outside the CDR3, taken from reference TRBV11-2 and TRBJ2-3): EAGVAQSPRYKIIEKRQSVAFWCNPISGHATLYWYQQILGQGPKLLIQFQNNGVVDDSQLPKDRFSAERLKGVDSTLKIQPAKLEDSAVYLCASSLEGTSGRVGTDTQYFGPGTRLTVL.

This clonotype was detected ten times or more. The CDR3 DNA reads as TGTGCCAGCAGCTTAGCGGGGGCCTCCCAAGAGACCCAGTACTTC. It yields the protein CASSLAGASQETQYF. V usage is TRBV7-2 and J usage is TRBJ2-5, with D possibly being TRBD1 (6 bases). Germline CDR1 is SGHTA and CDR2 is FQGNSA. There are 15 residues in the CDR3. The germline V and J ends were trimmed by 0 bases and 1 base, with 9 bases remaining between them.

The chain is built from TRBV5-1 and TRBJ2-3, with 7 bases fitting TRBD2. The CDR3 runs to 14 residues. The junction had 3 bases not matched to a gene; V was cut back by 4 bases and J by 1 base. CDR1 and CDR2 (germline): SGHRS, YFSETQ. CDR3: CASSTTSGTDTQYF. The DNA for the CDR3 is TGCGCCAGCAGCACCACTAGCGGCACAGATACGCAGTATTTT.

The V and J genes are TRBV28 and TRBJ1-1; D is uncertain. Trimming took 8 bases from V and 3 from J, leaving 13 bases between them. This CDR3 is built from 13 residues. CDR1 is MDHEN, CDR2 SYDVKM, per germline. The CDR3 spells CASGRGLDTEAFF. The CDR3 DNA reads TGTGCCAGCGGGCGGGGATTGGACACTGAAGCTTTCTTT.

This clonotype was recorded many times. The rearrangement links TRBV5-1 to TRBJ2-7, with unresolved D. Germline lookup yields CDR1 SGHRS and CDR2 YFSETQ. CDR3 length: 14 amino acids. Trimming left V 4 bases short and J 0 bases short, with 11 bases between. This chain's CDR3 is CASSPSRNSYEQYF. CDR3 sequence (DNA): TGCGCCAGCAGCCCCTCCAGAAACTCCTACGAGCAGTACTTC.

This chain links TRBV30 with TRBJ2-3; D is undetermined. Between the trimmed V and J ends, which lost 0 bases and 1 base, there was a span of 8 bases. The germline V gene encodes CDR1 GTSNPN and CDR2 SVGIG (reference sequence). This CDR3 region has 14 residues. CDR3 sequence (DNA): TGTGCCTGGAGTGTACAGCGCGGCACAGATACGCAGTATTTT. Translating it yields CAWSVQRGTDTQYF.

There are many counts of this clonotype. V is TRBV5-1 and J is TRBJ2-2, with a tentative D call TRBD1 (6 bases). Trimming removed 2 bases at V and 6 bases at J, with 14 bases between. Germline V gene sequence: CDR1 SGHRS, CDR2 YFSETQ. The CDR3 consists of 15 residues. CDR3 residues: CASSLMGARSGELFF. The CDR3 region has the DNA TGCGCCAGCAGCTTAATGGGGGCGCGCTCCGGGGAGCTGTTTTTT.